This is a list of T cell receptor beta chains from one sample in a study of blood T cell repertoires in COVID-19. The method was immunoSEQ multiplex PCR; TCRdb's version includes in-frame clones alone and lacks a portion of them. The profile covers about 410,000 clones, with around 91% appearing a single time and about 0.6% taken by the ten largest. The specimen was PBMCs or T cells enriched from blood (not recorded which). These receptors came from a man in his late teens or twenties who had recovered from COVID-19. Each CDR3 is given with its conserved first and last residue. The D gene is left open where the match is weak. Rows may omit the clone size; those that give it use once, few, many or a size class.

TRBJ2-7	-	TRBV4-1	-	CASSQGPYREGTYEQYF	TGCGCCAGCAGCCAAGGCCCCTACAGGGAAGGTACCTACGAGCAGTACTTC
TRBJ2-7	-	TRBV11-2	-	CASSSTGSYEQYF	TGTGCCAGCAGCTCAACAGGGTCCTACGAGCAGTACTTC
TRBJ1-4	-	TRBV10-3	few	CAISADSKNEKLFF	TGTGCCATCAGTGCCGACAGTAAAAATGAAAAACTGTTTTTT
TRBJ1-5	TRBD1	TRBV10-2	-	CASRATGGNNQPQHF	TGCGCCAGCAGGGCCACAGGGGGTAACAATCAGCCCCAGCATTTT
TRBJ2-5	-	TRBV28	few	CASMSRAETQYF	TGTGCCAGCATGAGCAGGGCCGAGACCCAGTACTTC
TRBJ2-1	TRBD2	TRBV10-3	-	CAITERPTIAGAGNEQFF	TGTGCCATCACCGAACGCCCAACCATAGCGGGAGCGGGCAATGAGCAGTTCTTC
TRBJ2-3	TRBD2	TRBV12-3/TRBV12-4	-	CAIELADGDTQYF	TGTGCCATCGAACTAGCGGACGGAGATACGCAGTATTTT
TRBJ1-1	-	TRBV7-3	-	CASSPRQNTEAFF	TGTGCCAGCAGCCCCCGACAGAACACTGAAGCTTTCTTT
TRBJ1-2	TRBD1	TRBV19	-	CASSIPGGVYGYTF	TGTGCCAGTAGTATTCCAGGGGGCGTCTACGGCTACACCTTC
TRBJ2-7	TRBD1	TRBV24-1	-	CATSDRDRNSYEQYF	TGTGCCACCAGTGATCGGGACAGAAATTCCTACGAGCAGTACTTC
TRBJ1-1	-	TRBV5-4	-	CASSWGSGGNTEAFF	TGTGCCAGCAGCTGGGGATCGGGAGGAAACACTGAAGCTTTCTTT